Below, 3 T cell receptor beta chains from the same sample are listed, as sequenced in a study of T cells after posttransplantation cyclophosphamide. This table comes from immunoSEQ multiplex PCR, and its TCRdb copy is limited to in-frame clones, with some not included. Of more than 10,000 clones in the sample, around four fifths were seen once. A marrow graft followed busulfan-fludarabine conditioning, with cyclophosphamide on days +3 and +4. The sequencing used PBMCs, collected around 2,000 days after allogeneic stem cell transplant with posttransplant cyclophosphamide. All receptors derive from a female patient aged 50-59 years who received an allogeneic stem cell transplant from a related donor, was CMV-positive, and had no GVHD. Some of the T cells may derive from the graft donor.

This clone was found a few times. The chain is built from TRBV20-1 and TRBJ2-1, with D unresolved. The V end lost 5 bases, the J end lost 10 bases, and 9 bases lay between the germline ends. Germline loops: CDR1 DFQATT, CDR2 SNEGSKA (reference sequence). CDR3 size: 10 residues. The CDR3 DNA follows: TGCAGTGCTCTCCCCCAGGAGCAGTTCTTC. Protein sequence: CSALPQEQFF.

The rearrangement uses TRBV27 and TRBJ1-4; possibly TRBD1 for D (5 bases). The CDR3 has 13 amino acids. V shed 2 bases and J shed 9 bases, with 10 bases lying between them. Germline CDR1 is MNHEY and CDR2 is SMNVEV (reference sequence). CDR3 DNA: TGTGCCAGCAGTTTACAGGGATCGAAAAAACTGTTTTTT. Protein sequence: CASSLQGSKKLFF.

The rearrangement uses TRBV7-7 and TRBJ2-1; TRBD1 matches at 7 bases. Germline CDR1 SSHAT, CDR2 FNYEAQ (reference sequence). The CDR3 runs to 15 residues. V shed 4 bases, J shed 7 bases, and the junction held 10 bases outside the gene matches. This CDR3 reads CASSSRRGHENEQFF. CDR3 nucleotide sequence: TGTGCCAGCAGCTCTCGTAGGGGGCATGAAAATGAGCAGTTCTTC.